The rows below give T cell receptor beta chains drawn from one sample of a study of T-cell memory formation after mild COVID-19. In TCRdb, the 5' RACE reads were re-called with MiXCR into one record per CDR3 protein. Of roughly 150,000 distinct CDR3 sequences in the sample, about 15% were seen once. Sequencing was carried out using PBMCs or a T cell subset sorted from them (not recorded which). The receptor source for this set is an adult woman who had mild COVID-19 (a few samples of this study predate the infection). Cell type and time point are not known. Both conserved end residues are part of each CDR3. D genes are given only for firm matches.

V	D	J	CDR3
TRBV7-9	.	TRBJ2-6	CASSLKGPPGTATGANVLTF
TRBV18	TRBD1	TRBJ2-7	CASSRGGQGLYEQYF
TRBV7-9	TRBD1	TRBJ2-5	CASSYFGTGVETQYF
TRBV29-1	.	TRBJ1-1	CSVDRGGNTEAFF
TRBV12-3/TRBV12-4	TRBD2	TRBJ2-7	CASSPGRLGQYF
TRBV29-1	.	TRBJ2-7	CSVETDYEQYF
TRBV24-1	TRBD1	TRBJ2-7	CATSENRGPYYEQYF
TRBV6-2/TRBV6-3	.	TRBJ1-1	CASRLQNTEAFF
TRBV12-3/TRBV12-4	.	TRBJ2-7	CASSLSLGRYEQYF
TRBV12-5	.	TRBJ1-2	CASSWGPNYGYTF
TRBV7-3	TRBD2	TRBJ2-1	CASSLKGLARPNEQFF
TRBV7-9	.	TRBJ2-7	CASSFQQSDEQYF
TRBV21-1	.	TRBJ2-1	CASSKASRVLWSYNEQFF
TRBV10-3	.	TRBJ2-1	CAISTLPDRGVSYNEQFF
TRBV4-2	TRBD2	TRBJ2-1	CASSRDLTGLAGGGEQFF
TRBV6-5	.	TRBJ1-6	CASSYTGQPDSPLHF
TRBV12-3/TRBV12-4	.	TRBJ2-5	CASSHPRGNQETQYF
TRBV12-3/TRBV12-4	.	TRBJ2-3	CASRNLGRAWGDTQYF
TRBV7-2	TRBD2	TRBJ2-5	CASSLGGLAAQETQYF
TRBV7-8	TRBD1	TRBJ1-1	CASSLDWSTGERTEAFF
TRBV5-6	TRBD1	TRBJ2-6	CASSFGTEVSGANVLTF
TRBV15	.	TRBJ2-7	CATSPQGASYEQYF
TRBV7-3	.	TRBJ2-1	CASSQTRGSNEQFF
TRBV20-1	.	TRBJ2-2	CSASRGTGELFF
TRBV7-7	.	TRBJ2-5	CASSLGLGAGEETQYF
TRBV19	.	TRBJ1-2	CASIDRTYGYTF
TRBV6-5	.	TRBJ2-7	CASSSGGAGPYEQYF
TRBV27	TRBD2	TRBJ2-1	CASSSPPGGRYNEQFF
TRBV5-6	.	TRBJ2-5	CASSLGQAAFLAQYF
TRBV5-1	.	TRBJ2-5	CASSFRPEETQYF
TRBV6-5	TRBD2	TRBJ2-2	CASSYSGYPGRAGELFF
TRBV6-2/TRBV6-3	TRBD1	TRBJ2-7	CASTFNSGTGTYEQYF